The 5 T cell receptor beta chains below all came from one sample that was sequenced in a study of T cell responses to AZD1222 COVID-19 vaccine. The data were produced by immunoSEQ multiplex PCR, yet TCRdb's version contains in-frame clones alone and is incomplete. The table includes roughly 200,000 clones, approximately 89% detected once. The sequenced sample was peripheral blood, obtained 28 days after the second AZD1222 dose. The source is an adult who received the AZD1222 COVID-19 vaccine.

The chain links TRBV4-3 to TRBJ1-2, with TRBD1 as a possible D gene (5 bases). The CDR3 runs 16 residues. Trimming pared 0 bases from V and 0 bases from J, leaving 11 bases between. Germline assignment: CDR1 LGHNA and CDR2 YSLEER. CDR3 sequence: CASSQESGITNYGYTF. CDR3 DNA: TGCGCCAGCAGCCAAGAGTCAGGGATAACTAACTATGGCTACACCTTC.

The chain recombines TRBV18 with TRBJ1-2, with 8 nucleotides matching TRBD1. The junction had 11 bases not matched to a gene; V was cut back by 2 bases and J by 6 bases. From germline, CDR1 is KGHSH and CDR2 LQKENI. The CDR3 runs to 16 residues. CDR3 sequence reads: CASSPNRQGRINGYTF. The CDR3 DNA follows: TGTGCCAGCTCACCAAACAGACAGGGGAGGATAAATGGCTACACCTTC.

The V gene is TRBV21-1, the J gene TRBJ1-3; no check of the table's D call, TRBD1, against the DNA was made. TRBV21-1 corresponds to a pseudogene. This CDR3 has 16 amino acids. CDR3 DNA: TGTGCCAGCAGCAAAGCGGTCGACAGGGTGGAAAACACCATATATTTT. Its translation: CASSKAVDRVENTIYF.

This chain connects TRBV11-2 to TRBJ2-1, with D possibly being TRBD1 (6 bases). CDR1 is SGHAT, CDR2 FQNNGV, per germline. V lost 6 bases, J lost 15 bases, and 15 bases lay in between. The CDR3 runs 11 residues. The CDR3: CASSYTGQGFF. CDR3 bases: TGTGCCAGCAGTTATACAGGGCAGGGGTTCTTC.

This chain uses TRBV11-2 with TRBJ2-5; possibly TRBD1 for D (7 bases). The CDR3 runs to 16 residues. From germline, CDR1 is SGHAT and CDR2 FQNNGV. Trimming took off 1 base at V and 4 bases at J, with 16 bases between the two ends. CDR3 sequence (DNA): TGTGCCAGCAGCTTAGCTTGGAGGGGGCTGGGAGAGACCCAGTACTTC. It is translated as CASSLAWRGLGETQYF.